The T cell receptor (beta chain) under discussion was sequenced for a study of blood T cell repertoires in COVID-19. The germline V and J ends were trimmed by 5 bases and 3 bases, with 16 bases remaining between them. The length of the CDR3 is 15 residues. Germline lookup yields CDR1 SGHTA and CDR2 FQGNSA. TCRdb's copy holds only in-frame clones and misses some; the assay was immunoSEQ multiplex PCR. Here the sample spans 130,000 to 150,000 clones, roughly 86% being singletons. The sample comprised peripheral blood. The gene calls are TRBV7-2 and TRBJ2-5; TRBD2 might be the D (7 bases). This TCR was recovered from a man aged 65 to 85 with acute or convalescent COVID-19. The CDR3 sequence is CASSPKWGGKETQYF. The CDR3, as DNA: TGTGCCAGCAGCCCGAAATGGGGGGGCAAAGAGACCCAGTACTTC. Combining the CDR3 with reference TRBV7-2 and TRBJ2-5 gives the whole variable domain GAGVSQSPSNKVTEKGKDVELRCDPISGHTALYWYRQSLGQGLEFLIYFQGNSAPDKSGLPSDRFSAERTGGSVSTLTIQRTQQEDSAVYLCASSPKWGGKETQYFGPGTRLLVL.